This T cell receptor (beta chain) derives from a study of blood T cell repertoires in COVID-19. Profiled with immunoSEQ multiplex PCR; TCRdb holds only in-frame clones, not every one. The table lists about 160,000 clones, about 80% of them singletons. This CDR3 contains 14 residues. V was pared by 3 bases and J by 4 bases, with 10 bases between. CDR1 SNHLY and CDR2 FYNNEI come from the germline V gene. The specimen was peripheral blood. This receptor was identified in a man aged 60 to 69 with acute or convalescent COVID-19. The chain is built from TRBV2 and TRBJ1-5, with unresolved D. CDR3 DNA: TGTGCCAGCAGTGAGAGCGGTGGTAATCAGCCCCAGCATTTT. Protein: CASSESGGNQPQHF.